This TCR beta chain comes out of a study of blood T cell repertoires in COVID-19. Background on the study: Sites across the United States, Italy and Spain contributed samples from acute and convalescent COVID-19. In each case, the material was cDNA or gDNA derived from T cells, B-cell-depleted T cells, or PBMCs.

Measured with immunoSEQ multiplex PCR; TCRdb has only the in-frame clones, and not every one. The data contain approximately 93,000 clones, less than 85% of them singletons. Enrolled during active infection, Seattle patients were then followed longitudinally. The CDR3 length is 14 residues. The ends were cut back, 1 base at V and 2 bases at J, with 8 bases in the middle. In germline, CDR1 is MNHEY, CDR2 SMNVEV (reference sequence). The chain combines TRBV27 with TRBJ2-5; D may be TRBD1 (5 bases). Sequences were obtained from peripheral blood. The receptor was derived from a man between 65 and 80 years old with COVID-19, enrolled during active disease. In nucleotides, the CDR3 is TGTGCCAGCAGTTTATTCGACAGTCAAGAGACCCAGTACTTC. Its protein product is CASSLFDSQETQYF.